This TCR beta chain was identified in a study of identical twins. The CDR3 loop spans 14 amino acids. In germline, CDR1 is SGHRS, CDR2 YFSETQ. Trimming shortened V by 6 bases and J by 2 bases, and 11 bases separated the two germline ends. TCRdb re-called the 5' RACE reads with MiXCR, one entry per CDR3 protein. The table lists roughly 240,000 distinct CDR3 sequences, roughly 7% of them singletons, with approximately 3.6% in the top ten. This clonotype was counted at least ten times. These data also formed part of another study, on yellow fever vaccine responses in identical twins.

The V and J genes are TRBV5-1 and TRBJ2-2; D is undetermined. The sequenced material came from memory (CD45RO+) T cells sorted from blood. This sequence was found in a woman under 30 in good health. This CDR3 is CASTDRVNTGELFF. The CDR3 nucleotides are TGCGCCAGCACCGACCGAGTTAACACCGGGGAGCTGTTTTTT.